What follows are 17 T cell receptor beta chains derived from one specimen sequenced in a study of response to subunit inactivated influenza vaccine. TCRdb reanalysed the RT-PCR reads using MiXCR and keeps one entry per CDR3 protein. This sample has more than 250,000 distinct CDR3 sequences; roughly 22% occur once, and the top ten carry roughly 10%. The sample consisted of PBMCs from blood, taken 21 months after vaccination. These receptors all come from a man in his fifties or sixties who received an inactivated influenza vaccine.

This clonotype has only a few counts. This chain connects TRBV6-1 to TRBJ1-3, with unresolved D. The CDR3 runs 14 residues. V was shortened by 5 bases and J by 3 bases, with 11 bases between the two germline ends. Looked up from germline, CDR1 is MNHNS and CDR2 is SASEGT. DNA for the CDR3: TGTGCCAGCAGTCCGAGGGAGGGTGGAAACACCATATATTTT. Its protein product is CASSPREGGNTIYF.

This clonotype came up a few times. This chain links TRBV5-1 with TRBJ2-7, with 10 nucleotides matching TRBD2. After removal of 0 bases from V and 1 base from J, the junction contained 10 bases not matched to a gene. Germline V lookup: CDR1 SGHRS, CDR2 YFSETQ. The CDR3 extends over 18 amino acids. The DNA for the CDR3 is TGCGCCAGCAGCTTGGTTGCTAGCGGGGGCCTCACTTCCTACGAGCAGTACTTC. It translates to CASSLVASGGLTSYEQYF.

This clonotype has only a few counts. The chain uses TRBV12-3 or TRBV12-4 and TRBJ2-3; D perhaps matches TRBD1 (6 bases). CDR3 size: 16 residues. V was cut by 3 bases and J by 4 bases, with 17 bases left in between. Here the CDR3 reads CASSFPRGIVADTQYF. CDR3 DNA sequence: TGTGCCAGCAGTTTCCCCAGGGGTATTGTTGCAGATACGCAGTATTTT.

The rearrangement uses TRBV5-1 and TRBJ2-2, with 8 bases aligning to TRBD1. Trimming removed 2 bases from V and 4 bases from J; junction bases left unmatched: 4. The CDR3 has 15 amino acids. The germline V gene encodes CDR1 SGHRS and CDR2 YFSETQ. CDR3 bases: TGCGCCAGCAGCTTCGACAGGGGAGGCACCGGGGAGCTGTTTTTT. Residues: CASSFDRGGTGELFF.

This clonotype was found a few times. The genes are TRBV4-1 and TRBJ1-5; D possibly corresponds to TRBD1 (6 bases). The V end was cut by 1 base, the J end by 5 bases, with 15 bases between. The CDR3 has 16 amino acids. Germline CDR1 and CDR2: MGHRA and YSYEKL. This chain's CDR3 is CASSQGNRAGDQPQHF. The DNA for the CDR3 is TGCGCCAGCAGCCAAGGCAACAGGGCGGGGGATCAGCCCCAGCATTTT.

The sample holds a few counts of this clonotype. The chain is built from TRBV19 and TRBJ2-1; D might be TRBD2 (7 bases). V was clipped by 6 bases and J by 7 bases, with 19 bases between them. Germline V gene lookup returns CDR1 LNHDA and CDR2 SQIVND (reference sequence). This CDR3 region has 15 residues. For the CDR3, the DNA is TGTGCCAGTAGACTGGCGGGGGCCCTCGGTAATGAGCAGTTCTTC. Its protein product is CASRLAGALGNEQFF.

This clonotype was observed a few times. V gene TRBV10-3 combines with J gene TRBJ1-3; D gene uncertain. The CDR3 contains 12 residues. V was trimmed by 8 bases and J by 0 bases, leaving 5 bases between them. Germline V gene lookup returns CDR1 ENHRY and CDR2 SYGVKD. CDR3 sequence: CAILVSGNTIYF. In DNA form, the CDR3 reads TGTGCCATCTTGGTCTCTGGAAACACCATATATTTT.

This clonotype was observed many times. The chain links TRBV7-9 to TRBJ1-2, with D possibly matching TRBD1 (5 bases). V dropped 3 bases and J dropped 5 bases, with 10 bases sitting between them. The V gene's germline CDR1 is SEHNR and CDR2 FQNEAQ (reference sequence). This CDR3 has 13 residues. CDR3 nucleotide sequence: TGTGCCAGCAGCTTCCGGGACCTATATGGCTACACCTTC. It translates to CASSFRDLYGYTF.

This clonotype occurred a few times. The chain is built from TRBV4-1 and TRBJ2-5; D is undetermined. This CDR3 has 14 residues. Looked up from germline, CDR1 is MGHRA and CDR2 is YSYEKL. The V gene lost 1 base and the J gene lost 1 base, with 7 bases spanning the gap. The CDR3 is CASSQGYAQETQYF. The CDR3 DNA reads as TGCGCCAGCAGCCAAGGATACGCCCAAGAGACCCAGTACTTC.

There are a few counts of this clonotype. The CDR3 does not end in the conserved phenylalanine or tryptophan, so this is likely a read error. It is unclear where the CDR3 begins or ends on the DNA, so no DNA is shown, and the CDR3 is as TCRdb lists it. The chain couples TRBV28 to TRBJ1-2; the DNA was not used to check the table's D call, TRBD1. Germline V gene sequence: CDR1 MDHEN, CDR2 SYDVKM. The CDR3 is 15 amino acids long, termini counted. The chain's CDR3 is CASSRVLFLDSGNLI.

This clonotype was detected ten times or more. The CDR3 loop is CASGPSRTWTGDYGYTF. The CDR3 nucleotides read TGCGCCAGCGGACCCAGCCGAACATGGACAGGGGACTATGGCTACACCTTC. J is TRBJ1-2 and V is TRBV5-1; TRBD1 aligns across 9 bases. Looked up from germline, CDR1 is SGHRS and CDR2 is YFSETQ. This CDR3 has 17 residues. V lost 7 bases and J lost 3; bases outside the gene matches: 16.

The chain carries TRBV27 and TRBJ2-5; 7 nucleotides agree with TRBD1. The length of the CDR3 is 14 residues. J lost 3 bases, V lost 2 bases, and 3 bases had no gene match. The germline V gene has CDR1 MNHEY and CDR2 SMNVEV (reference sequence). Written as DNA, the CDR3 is TGTGCCAGCAGTTTAATAGGACAGGAAGAGACCCAGTACTTC. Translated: CASSLIGQEETQYF.

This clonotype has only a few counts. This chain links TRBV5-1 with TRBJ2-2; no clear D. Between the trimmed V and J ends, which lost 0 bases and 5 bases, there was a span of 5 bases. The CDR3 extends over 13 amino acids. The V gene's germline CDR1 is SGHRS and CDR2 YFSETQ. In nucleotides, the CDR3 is TGCGCCAGCAGCTTGGGAGAAACCGGGGAGCTGTTTTTT. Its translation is CASSLGETGELFF.

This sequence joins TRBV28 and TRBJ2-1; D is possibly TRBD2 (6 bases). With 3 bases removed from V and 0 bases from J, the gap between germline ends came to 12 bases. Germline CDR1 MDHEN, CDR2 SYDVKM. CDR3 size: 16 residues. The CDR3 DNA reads TGTGCCAGCAGTTTTATCTACGGGGGCTCCTACAATGAGCAGTTCTTC. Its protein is CASSFIYGGSYNEQFF.

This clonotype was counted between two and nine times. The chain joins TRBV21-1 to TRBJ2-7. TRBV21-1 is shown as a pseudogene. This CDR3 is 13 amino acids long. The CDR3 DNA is TGTGCCAGCAAGCTGGCTCACCATTACGAGCAGTACTTC. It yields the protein CASKLAHHYEQYF.

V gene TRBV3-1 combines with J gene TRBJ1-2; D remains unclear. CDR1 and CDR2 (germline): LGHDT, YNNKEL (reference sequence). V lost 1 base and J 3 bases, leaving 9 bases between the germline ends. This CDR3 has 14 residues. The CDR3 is CASSQVGRHYGYTF. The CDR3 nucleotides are TGTGCCAGCAGCCAAGTGGGCCGGCACTATGGCTACACCTTC.

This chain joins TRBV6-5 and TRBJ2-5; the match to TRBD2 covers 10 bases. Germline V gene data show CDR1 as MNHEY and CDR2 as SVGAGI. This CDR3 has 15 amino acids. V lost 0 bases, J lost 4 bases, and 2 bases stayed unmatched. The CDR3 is CASSYSSGRGETQYF. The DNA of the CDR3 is TGTGCCAGCAGTTACTCGAGCGGGAGGGGAGAGACCCAGTACTTC.